A single sample is the source of the 26 T cell receptor beta chains below, sequenced in a study of blood T cell repertoires in COVID-19 (dated by TCRdb to 2019 to 2021). The method was the immunoSEQ multiplex PCR assay. Held by TCRdb, this immuneACCESS table contains in-frame sequences only and omits some clones. Under half of the omission traces to an unresolved V gene where checked; the cause of the rest is unknown. Counted in this sample were 200,000 to 250,000 clones; roughly 80% of them appeared once. The top ten hold about 7.8% of the sample. Input material: peripheral blood. These receptors originate from an elderly woman with COVID-19, enrolled during active disease.

The rearrangement uses TRBV5-1 and TRBJ2-1; 12 positions agree with TRBD2. Germline V gene lookup returns CDR1 SGHRS and CDR2 YFSETQ. The length of the CDR3 is 21 residues. Trimming cost V 5 bases and J 0 bases; bases outside gene matches: 18. The CDR3 loop reads CASRSLGELAGGHSSYNEQFF. The CDR3 DNA sequence: TGCGCCAGCAGAAGTTTGGGGGAGCTAGCGGGAGGGCATAGCTCCTACAATGAGCAGTTCTTC.

This clone was detected only a few times. The chain has TRBV28 and TRBJ1-2, with D maybe TRBD1 (5 bases). The CDR3 contains 15 residues. Germline assignment: CDR1 MDHEN and CDR2 SYDVKM. Trimming stripped 2 bases from V and 7 bases from J, with 17 bases between. CDR3 bases: TGTGCCAGCAGTTTAGCGGGGACCCCCTTGGGTGGCTACACCTTC. This sequence encodes CASSLAGTPLGGYTF.

The chain recombines TRBV19 with TRBJ1-4, with D maybe TRBD1 (6 bases). In germline, CDR1 is LNHDA, CDR2 SQIVND (reference sequence). This CDR3 contains 15 residues. Trimming cost V 5 bases and J 0 bases, with 10 bases left between them. CDR3 sequence: CASSPRTATNEKLFF. The CDR3 nucleotides read TGTGCCAGTAGTCCTAGGACAGCAACTAATGAAAAACTGTTTTTT. Using reference TRBV19 and TRBJ1-4 for the parts outside the CDR3, the full variable domain is DGGITQSPKYLFRKEGQNVTLSCEQNLNHDAMYWYRQDPGQGLRLIYYSQIVNDFQKGDIAEGYSVSREKKESFPLTVTSAQKNPTAFYLCASSPRTATNEKLFFGSGTQLSVL.

V and J are TRBV19 and TRBJ1-1, with D possibly being TRBD1 (6 bases). The CDR3 totals 14 residues. Germline CDR1 reads LNHDA; CDR2 reads SQIVND (reference sequence). V was trimmed by 6 bases and J by 1 base, leaving 12 bases between them. CDR3 coding DNA: TGTGCCAGTAGGTTGCACAGGGCGAACACTGAAGCTTTCTTT. As protein: CASRLHRANTEAFF.

In DNA, the CDR3 is TGTGCCAGCAGTTACAGACAGGGCGAGGGCTATGGCTACACCTTC. This sequence encodes CASSYRQGEGYGYTF. The chain carries TRBV6-5 and TRBJ1-2; TRBD1 matches 7 bases. Germline assignment: CDR1 MNHEY and CDR2 SVGAGI. CDR3 length: 15 residues. V shed 2 bases and J 4 bases; nucleotides not matched to a gene: 7.

V usage is TRBV6-1 and J usage is TRBJ1-1, with D perhaps TRBD1 (6 bases). The CDR3 extends over 16 amino acids. Germline V gives CDR1 MNHNS, CDR2 SASEGT. Trimming stripped 2 bases from V and 5 bases from J, with 18 bases between. The CDR3 is CASSERGLGAGTEAFF. CDR3 sequence (DNA): TGTGCCAGCAGTGAAAGAGGTTTGGGGGCCGGGACTGAAGCTTTCTTT.

V gene TRBV5-1 combines with J gene TRBJ2-3; TRBD1 is a possible D gene (6 bases). CDR3 length: 14 residues. Germline V gene sequence: CDR1 SGHRS, CDR2 YFSETQ. Trimming left V 4 bases short and J 0 bases short, with 9 bases between. The CDR3 DNA is TGCGCCAGCAGCGGACAGACTAGCACAGATACGCAGTATTTT. Its protein is CASSGQTSTDTQYF.

For the CDR3, the DNA is TGCAGCGGGGCCACAGGGGCGGACTATGGCTACACCTTC. It specifies CSGATGADYGYTF. The chain joins TRBV29-1 to TRBJ1-2; 7 nucleotides agree with TRBD1. V dropped 7 bases and J dropped 3; count of bases not matched to a gene: 8. CDR3 length: 13 amino acids. Germline CDR1 is SQVTM and CDR2 is ANQGSEA.

The J gene is TRBJ1-4, the V gene TRBV19; 7 nucleotides align to TRBD1. V was pared by 9 bases and J by 7 bases, with 11 bases of the junction left unmatched. This CDR3 region has 14 residues. The germline gives CDR1 LNHDA, CDR2 SQIVND (reference sequence). CDR3 loop: CASVRQGYGEKLFF. DNA for the CDR3: TGTGCCAGCGTCAGACAGGGCTATGGTGAAAAACTGTTTTTT. The full variable domain, in which reference TRBV19 and TRBJ1-4 provide the parts outside the CDR3, is DGGITQSPKYLFRKEGQNVTLSCEQNLNHDAMYWYRQDPGQGLRLIYYSQIVNDFQKGDIAEGYSVSREKKESFPLTVTSAQKNPTAFYLCASVRQGYGEKLFFGSGTQLSVL.

V usage is TRBV28 and J usage is TRBJ1-6; D remains ambiguous. The CDR3 loop spans 15 amino acids. CDR1 is MDHEN and CDR2 is SYDVKM in the germline V gene. The V end was cut by 3 bases, the J end by 7 bases, with 13 bases between. The CDR3 coding sequence is TGTGCCAGCAGTTTTGGTCGACCGGGAAATTCACCCCTCCACTTT. Protein sequence: CASSFGRPGNSPLHF. Full variable domain (remainder filled in from reference TRBV28 and TRBJ1-6): DVKVTQSSRYLVKRTGEKVFLECVQDMDHENMFWYRQDPGLGLRLIYFSYDVKMKEKGDIPEGYSVSREKKERFSLILESASTNQTSMYLCASSFGRPGNSPLHFGNGTRLTVT.

Comment on this clone: Mismatch with germline at one junction end may stem from a read error. This chain uses TRBV3-1 (or the pseudogene TRBV3-2) with TRBJ2-1, with D perhaps TRBD2 (5 bases). Germline V gene lookup returns CDR1 LGHDT and CDR2 YNNKEL (reference sequence). This CDR3 is 11 amino acids long. As DNA, the CDR3 is TGTGCCAGCAGCCAGGCCCGCGGGTTGGTCTTC. Translating it yields CASSQARGLVF.

This chain links TRBV4-2 with TRBJ2-6; unclear D gene. The length of the CDR3 is 16 residues. V lost 0 bases, J lost 0 bases, and 6 bases lay in between. Germline-derived CDR1 and CDR2 are LGHNA and YNFKEQ. CDR3 in amino acids: CASSQDPNSGANVLTF. CDR3 in DNA: TGTGCCAGCAGCCAAGACCCAAACTCTGGGGCCAACGTCCTGACTTTC.

The rearrangement links TRBV28 to TRBJ1-2, with a tentative D call TRBD1 (6 bases). Germline CDR1 is MDHEN and CDR2 is SYDVKM. This CDR3 is built from 14 residues. V lost 6 bases, J lost 12 bases, and 23 bases lay in between. CDR3 protein: CASSPGQRSSENTF. Here the CDR3 DNA reads TGTGCCAGCAGCCCTGGACAGCGCTCATCGGAGAACACCTTC.

V gene TRBV28 combines with J gene TRBJ1-2, with TRBD1 as a possible D gene (6 bases). Per the germline V gene, CDR1 is MDHEN and CDR2 is SYDVKM. CDR3 length: 16 amino acids. Trimming took 6 bases from V and 2 from J, leaving 19 bases between them. CDR3 DNA: TGTGCCAGCAGCCCCCCCGGAGGACAGTCAAACTATGGCTACACCTTC. Translated, it gives CASSPPGGQSNYGYTF.

The CDR3, as DNA: TGTGCCAGCTCACCACCCCTAGCGGGAGTCCTCTACAATGAGCAGTTCTTC. Protein sequence: CASSPPLAGVLYNEQFF. V usage is TRBV18 and J usage is TRBJ2-1, with TRBD2 matching 10 bases. The CDR3 is made up of 17 amino acids. The trim removed 0 bases at V and 3 bases at J, leaving 5 bases unmatched. Germline CDR1 KGHSH, CDR2 LQKENI. Using reference TRBV18 and TRBJ2-1 for the parts outside the CDR3, the full variable domain is NAGVMQNPRHLVRRRGQEARLRCSPMKGHSHVYWYRQLPEEGLKFMVYLQKENIIDESGMPKERFSAEFPKEGPSILRIQQVVRGDSAAYFCASSPPLAGVLYNEQFFGPGTRLTVL.

Of note for this clone: Sequence at one end of the junction differs from germline and may be a read error. V is TRBV7-9 and J is TRBJ2-1; D might be TRBD2 (7 bases). Germline V gene data show CDR1 as SEHNR and CDR2 as FQNEAQ (reference sequence). This CDR3 has 13 amino acids. The CDR3 is CASSLSRGEGGIF. The CDR3 DNA reads as TGTGCCAGCAGCCTTAGCCGCGGGGAGGGGGGGATCTTC.

V usage is TRBV10-3 and J usage is TRBJ1-1; 7 nucleotides agree with TRBD1. Trimming removed 0 bases from V and 3 bases from J; junction bases left unmatched: 7. Germline-derived CDR1 and CDR2 are ENHRY and SYGVKD. The CDR3 length is 16 residues. The CDR3 region has the DNA TGTGCCATCAGTGAGTCCAAACAGGGGTTATACACTGAAGCTTTCTTT. Protein sequence: CAISESKQGLYTEAFF.

The chain joins TRBV5-1 to TRBJ2-7; 8 bases fit TRBD1. The CDR3 has 14 amino acids. Germline values: CDR1 SGHRS, CDR2 YFSETQ. The V and J ends lost 0 bases and 5 bases, in that order; junction bases with no gene match: 4. CDR3: CASSLESGGDEQYF. The CDR3 DNA is TGCGCCAGCAGCTTGGAGTCAGGGGGCGACGAGCAGTACTTC.

This chain links TRBV15 with TRBJ2-1; the match to TRBD2 covers 7 bases. The J segment lost 7 bases and the V segment lost 2 bases, leaving 11 bases of the junction unmatched. This CDR3 comprises 16 residues. The germline CDR1 and CDR2 sequences are LNHNV and YYDKDF (reference sequence). CDR3 coding DNA: TGTGCCACCAGCAGAAGACTAGCCCTGAGGGGTAATGAGCAGTTCTTC. Amino acid sequence: CATSRRLALRGNEQFF.

This chain uses TRBV6-6 with TRBJ2-7; D is uncertain. The V gene's germline CDR1 is MNHNY and CDR2 SVGAGI (reference sequence). The CDR3 totals 15 residues. V lost 2 bases, J lost 1 base, and 12 bases lay in between. The DNA of the CDR3 is TGTGCCAGCAGTTACGATGTAAGCTCTTCCTACGAGCAGTACTTC. As protein: CASSYDVSSSYEQYF.

This clone was observed a handful of times. This chain uses TRBV9 with TRBJ1-3; 7 nucleotides agree with TRBD1. The trim removed 3 bases at V and 2 bases at J, leaving 2 bases unmatched. CDR1 and CDR2 (germline): SGDLS, YYNGEE. CDR3 length: 14 amino acids. Here the CDR3 reads CASSETGTGNTIYF. CDR3 DNA: TGTGCCAGCAGCGAGACAGGGACTGGAAACACCATATATTTT.

The chain links TRBV20-1 to TRBJ1-1; perhaps TRBD1 as D (5 bases). The CDR3 consists of 13 residues. Germline V gene data show CDR1 as DFQATT and CDR2 as SNEGSKA (reference sequence). The ends were cut back, 3 bases at V and 1 base at J, with 9 bases in the middle. CDR3 bases: TGCAGTGCTAGTTGGCAGGGGAACACTGAAGCTTTCTTT. This sequence encodes CSASWQGNTEAFF.

The V gene is TRBV5-4, the J gene TRBJ2-2; possible D gene TRBD2, 5 bases. The CDR3 runs to 15 residues. Germline V gene data show CDR1 as SGHNT and CDR2 as YYREEE (reference sequence). V dropped 0 bases and J dropped 6 bases, with 12 bases sitting between them. The CDR3 DNA reads as TGTGCCAGCAGCTTGGGGAGTAGCGTAGCCGGGGAGCTGTTTTTT. Translation gives CASSLGSSVAGELFF.

The chain uses TRBV20-1 and TRBJ2-3, with D unresolved. Trimming shortened V by 5 bases and J by 6 bases, and 9 bases separated the two germline ends. This CDR3 has 11 residues. Germline assignment: CDR1 DFQATT and CDR2 SNEGSKA (reference sequence). CDR3 sequence (DNA): TGCAGTGCTGGTAGAGTGGATACGCAGTATTTT. Its translation is CSAGRVDTQYF.

This clone was detected only once. The J gene is TRBJ2-1, the V gene TRBV12-3 or TRBV12-4; 8 nucleotides match TRBD1. CDR3 size: 13 residues. The junction had 4 bases not matched to a gene; V was cut back by 4 bases and J by 8 bases. The DNA of the CDR3 is TGTGCCAGCAGTTCCCTCAGGGGGCATGAGCAGTTCTTC. Translating it yields CASSSLRGHEQFF.

V gene TRBV19 combines with J gene TRBJ1-1; 10 bases match TRBD1. This CDR3 is built from 15 residues. The germline gives CDR1 LNHDA, CDR2 SQIVND (reference sequence). The V and J ends lost 6 bases and 5 bases, in that order; junction bases with no gene match: 9. The CDR3 nucleotides read TGTGCCAGTAGGGACAGGGGGTCGGGGGGGACTGAAGCTTTCTTT. Translation gives CASRDRGSGGTEAFF.